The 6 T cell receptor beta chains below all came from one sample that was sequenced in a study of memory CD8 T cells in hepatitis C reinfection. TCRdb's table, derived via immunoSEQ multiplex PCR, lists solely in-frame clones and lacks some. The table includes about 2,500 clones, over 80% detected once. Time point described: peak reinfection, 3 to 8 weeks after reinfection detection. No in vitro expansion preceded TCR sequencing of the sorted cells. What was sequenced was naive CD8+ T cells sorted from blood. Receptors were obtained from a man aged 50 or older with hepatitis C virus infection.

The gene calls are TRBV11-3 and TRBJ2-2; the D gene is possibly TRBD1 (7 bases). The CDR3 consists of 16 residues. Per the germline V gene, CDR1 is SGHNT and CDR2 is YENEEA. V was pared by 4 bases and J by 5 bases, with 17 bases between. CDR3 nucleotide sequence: TGTGCCAGCAGCTATCTGGAGGGGGCAGGGACCGGGGAGCTGTTTTTT. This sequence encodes CASSYLEGAGTGELFF.

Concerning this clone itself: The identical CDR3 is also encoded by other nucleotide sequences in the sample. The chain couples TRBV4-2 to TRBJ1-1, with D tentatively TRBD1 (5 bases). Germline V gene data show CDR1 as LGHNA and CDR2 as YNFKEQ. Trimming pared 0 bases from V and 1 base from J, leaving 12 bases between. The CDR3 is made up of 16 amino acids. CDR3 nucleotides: TGTGCCAGCAGCCAAGACGCGTTAAGGGGGAACACTGAAGCTTTCTTT. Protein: CASSQDALRGNTEAFF.

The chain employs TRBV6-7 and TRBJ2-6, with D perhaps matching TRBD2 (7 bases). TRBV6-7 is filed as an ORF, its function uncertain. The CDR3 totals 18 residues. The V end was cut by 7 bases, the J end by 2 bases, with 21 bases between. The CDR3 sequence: CASTHRGARRPGANVLTF. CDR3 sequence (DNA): TGTGCCAGCACCCACCGGGGGGCACGGAGACCTGGGGCCAACGTCCTGACTTTC.

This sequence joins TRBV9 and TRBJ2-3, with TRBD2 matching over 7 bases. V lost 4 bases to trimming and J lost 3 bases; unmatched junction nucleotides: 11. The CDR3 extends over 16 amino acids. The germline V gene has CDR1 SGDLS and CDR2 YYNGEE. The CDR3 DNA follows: TGTGCCAGCAGCCCGGGGACTATCACGAAGACAGATACGCAGTATTTT. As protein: CASSPGTITKTDTQYF.

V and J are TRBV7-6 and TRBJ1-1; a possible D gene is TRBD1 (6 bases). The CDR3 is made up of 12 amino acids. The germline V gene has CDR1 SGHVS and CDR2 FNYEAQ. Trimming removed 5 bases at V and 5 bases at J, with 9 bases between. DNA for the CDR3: TGTGCCAGCAGCCCCGGGACAACTGAAGCTTTCTTT. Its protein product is CASSPGTTEAFF.

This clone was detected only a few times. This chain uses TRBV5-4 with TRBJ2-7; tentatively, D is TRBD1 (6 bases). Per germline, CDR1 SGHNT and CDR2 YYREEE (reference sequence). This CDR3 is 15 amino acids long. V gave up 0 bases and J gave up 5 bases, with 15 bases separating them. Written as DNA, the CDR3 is TGTGCCAGCAGCTTGGCCAACAGGGTCGGCGACGAGCAGTACTTC. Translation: CASSLANRVGDEQYF.